Following are 3 T cell receptor beta chains from one sample sequenced in a study of regulatory T cells in long-lasting Graves disease. Time point meaning: persistent/refractory GD, antithyroid drugs over 5 years with positive TRAb. After RNA was extracted from PBMCs, the TCR library was made from it. HTBI primers from iRepertoire and Arm-PCR of CDR3 regions yielded the TCR beta libraries. TCRdb reprocessed the multiplex PCR reads with MiXCR, giving one entry per CDR3 protein. The table shows more than 300,000 distinct CDR3 sequences, with about 20% occurring only once. The sequencing here drew on peripheral blood mononuclear cells (PBMCs), taken when the disease was refractory, from a patient treated with antithyroid drugs. The receptor source for this set is a female donor with Graves disease.

The rearrangement links TRBV24-1 to TRBJ1-4; D unclear. The ends were cut back, 9 bases at V and 0 bases at J, with 7 bases in the middle. The CDR3 is 13 amino acids. The germline gives CDR1 KGHDR, CDR2 SFDVKD. CDR3 nucleotide sequence: TGTGCCACCGAGGGAGCAACTAATGAAAAACTGTTTTTT. Its translation: CATEGATNEKLFF.

This clonotype was observed a single time. The chain has TRBV28 and TRBJ2-7, with 7 bases fitting TRBD1. This CDR3 has 13 amino acids. With 8 bases clipped from V and 4 bases from J, the junction kept 8 bases outside the gene matches. The germline V gene encodes CDR1 MDHEN and CDR2 SYDVKM. CDR3 bases: TGTGCCAGCCGTGGGACAGATTTTTACGAGCAGTACTTC. Amino acids: CASRGTDFYEQYF.

This clonotype has only a few counts. The V and J genes are TRBV6-2 or TRBV6-3 and TRBJ2-2; possibly TRBD1 or TRBD2 for D (5 bases each). CDR3 length: 15 amino acids. The V end lost 4 bases, the J end lost 1 base, and 10 bases lay between the germline ends. Germline-derived CDR1 and CDR2 are MNHEY and SVGEGT. The CDR3 sequence is CASSWDGRNTGELFF. CDR3 nucleotides: TGTGCCAGCAGTTGGGACGGTCGGAACACCGGGGAGCTGTTTTTT.